Below, 26 T cell receptor beta chains from the same sample are listed, as sequenced in a study of metastatic and nonmetastatic thyroid tumors. Through MiXCR, TCRdb re-clonotyped the PCR reads. The data contain 17,000 or so clones, about 19% of them singletons. The entire patient cohort was treatment-naive prior to thyroid surgery. Sequencing was done on a sample of tumor tissue. The receptors here all came from a female donor with papillary thyroid cancer or a benign thyroid nodule (not recorded which). Some clones in this sample may be carry-over from other donors' samples.

Many counts were recorded for this clone. J is TRBJ1-5 and V is TRBV6-4; possibly TRBD1 for D (5 bases). This CDR3 is 12 amino acids long. V was trimmed by 6 bases and J by 7 bases, leaving 10 bases between them. The germline V gene encodes CDR1 MRHNA and CDR2 SNTAGT. The CDR3 region is CASRGGGQPQHF. The DNA for the CDR3 is TGTGCCAGCAGGGGGGGGGGACAGCCCCAGCATTTT.

By share, this clone ranks as medium-sized. V and J are TRBV6-1 and TRBJ1-2; 8 nucleotides align to TRBD1. Germline CDR1 is MNHNS and CDR2 is SASEGT. The CDR3 length is 13 residues. Trimming cost V 7 bases and J 6 bases; bases outside gene matches: 7. CDR3 loop: CASMMDRVDGYTF. The CDR3 DNA follows: TGTGCCAGCATGATGGACAGGGTTGATGGCTACACCTTC.

This clone was counted between two and nine times. The chain links TRBV28 to TRBJ1-4; the D gene is possibly TRBD1 (5 bases). The V end lost 6 bases, the J end lost 1 base, and 18 bases lay between the germline ends. Germline lookup yields CDR1 MDHEN and CDR2 SYDVKM. This CDR3 spans 17 amino acids. CDR3 nucleotides: TGTGCCAGCAGCCCGGCCGGGGCCCGCGGAACTAATGAAAAACTGTTTTTT. This translates into CASSPAGARGTNEKLFF.

Ten or more counts support this clone. This chain connects TRBV4-2 to TRBJ2-1; D could derive from TRBD1 or TRBD2 (5 bases each). The CDR3 sequence is 16 residues long. Germline loops: CDR1 LGHNA, CDR2 YNFKEQ. Trimming removed 0 bases from V and 3 bases from J, with 12 bases in between. The chain's CDR3 is CASSQDSGGYYNEQFF. CDR3 nucleotides: TGTGCCAGCAGCCAAGATTCTGGGGGTTACTACAATGAGCAGTTCTTC.

This clone was picked up many times. The rearrangement links TRBV5-6 to TRBJ2-2, with D unclear. Germline V gene lookup returns CDR1 SGHDT and CDR2 YYEEEE. With 0 bases removed from V and 1 base from J, the gap between germline ends came to 10 bases. The length of the CDR3 is 16 residues. CDR3 coding DNA: TGTGCCAGCAGCTTGGCCGGTCCCAGGAACACCGGGGAGCTGTTTTTT. Amino acids: CASSLAGPRNTGELFF. Full variable domain (rest looked up from reference TRBV5-6 and TRBJ2-2): DAGVTQSPTHLIKTRGQQVTLRCSPKSGHDTVSWYQQALGQGPQFIFQYYEEEERQRGNFPDRFSGHQFPNYSSELNVNALLLGDSALYLCASSLAGPRNTGELFFGEGSRLTVL.

This clone was recorded at least ten times. The genes are TRBV30 and TRBJ2-7; D is unresolved. The CDR3 sequence is 14 residues long. From germline, CDR1 is GTSNPN and CDR2 SVGIG (reference sequence). The CDR3, as DNA: TGTGCGAGCGAACGGCAGGAACTCACCTACGAGCAGTACTTC. It yields the protein CASERQELTYEQYF.

This clone was picked up many times. The CDR3 loop is CASSVGGGMEPQHF. CDR3 sequence (DNA): TGTGCCAGCAGCGTAGGTGGAGGGATGGAGCCCCAGCATTTT. The chain combines TRBV9 with TRBJ1-5; D ambiguous. The germline V gene has CDR1 SGDLS and CDR2 YYNGEE. This CDR3 spans 14 amino acids. Between the trimmed V and J ends, which lost 0 bases and 8 bases, there was a span of 12 bases. The full variable domain, with the rest looked up from reference TRBV9 and TRBJ1-5, is DSGVTQTPKHLITATGQRVTLRCSPRSGDLSVYWYQQSLDQGLQFLIQYYNGEERAKGNILERFSAQQFPDLHSELNLSSLELGDSALYFCASSVGGGMEPQHFGDGTRLSIL.

J is TRBJ2-5 and V is TRBV7-2; TRBD1 matches at 8 bases. The germline V gene encodes CDR1 SGHTA and CDR2 FQGNSA. Trimming took 5 bases from V and 1 from J; bases not matched to a gene: 3. This CDR3 comprises 14 residues. The CDR3 region has the DNA TGTGCCAGCAGCCCAGGACAGGGCCAAGAGACCCAGTACTTC. This gives the protein CASSPGQGQETQYF.

In this sample, this clone turned up many times. The V call is TRBV7-9, the J call TRBJ1-1; D perhaps matches TRBD1 (5 bases). This CDR3 spans 13 amino acids. The V end was cut by 5 bases, the J end by 3 bases, with 10 bases between. Germline V CDR1 and CDR2: SEHNR, FQNEAQ (reference sequence). The CDR3 region is CASSRVRDTEAFF. The CDR3 DNA follows: TGTGCCAGCAGCAGAGTCAGGGACACTGAAGCTTTCTTT.

There are a few counts of this clone. This chain links TRBV27 with TRBJ2-7; D is ambiguous. The germline V gene has CDR1 MNHEY and CDR2 SMNVEV (reference sequence). This CDR3 has 13 residues. V lost 2 bases and J lost 2, with 7 bases in between. CDR3 residues: CASSLISAYEQYF. The DNA of the CDR3 is TGTGCCAGCAGTTTAATATCTGCCTACGAGCAGTACTTC.

This clone was counted between two and nine times. V is TRBV20-1 and J is TRBJ1-1, with D tentatively TRBD1 (6 bases). This CDR3 is built from 14 residues. Germline-derived CDR1 and CDR2 are DFQATT and SNEGSKA (reference sequence). The ends were cut back, 0 bases at V and 7 bases at J, with 15 bases in the middle. The CDR3 loop reads CSAREWGANYEAFF. In DNA form, the CDR3 reads TGCAGTGCTAGAGAATGGGGGGCCAATTATGAAGCTTTCTTT.

The chain recombines TRBV11-2 with TRBJ1-6, with D possibly matching TRBD1 (6 bases). The ends were cut back, 0 bases at V and 8 bases at J, with 11 bases in the middle. The V gene's germline CDR1 is SGHAT and CDR2 FQNNGV. The CDR3 spans 15 residues. CDR3 residues: CASSLEGARDSPLHF. The CDR3, as DNA: TGTGCCAGCAGCTTAGAGGGGGCGAGAGATTCACCCCTCCACTTT. The full variable domain, with the rest looked up from reference TRBV11-2 and TRBJ1-6, is EAGVAQSPRYKIIEKRQSVAFWCNPISGHATLYWYQQILGQGPKLLIQFQNNGVVDDSQLPKDRFSAERLKGVDSTLKIQPAKLEDSAVYLCASSLEGARDSPLHFGNGTRLTVT.

Note on this clone: The junction departs from the called germline gene at one end, perhaps through a read error. The chain is built from TRBV6-4 and TRBJ1-1; the D is unclear. Germline CDR1 reads MRHNA; CDR2 reads SNTAGT. The CDR3 length is 14 residues. The CDR3, as DNA: TGTGCCAGCAGTTGCCCCACCATAAACACTGAATCTTTCTTT. Translating it yields CASSCPTINTESFF.

This clone has only a few counts. The chain employs TRBV19 and TRBJ2-3; no clear D. The CDR3 is made up of 14 amino acids. CDR1 and CDR2 from the germline V gene are LNHDA and SQIVND (reference sequence). V gave up 3 bases and J gave up 6 bases, with 13 bases separating them. CDR3 coding DNA: TGTGCCAGTAGTATTGGGTCCGACGAGGATACGCAGTATTTT. Translated: CASSIGSDEDTQYF.

Sample share makes this clone medium-sized (0.01 to 0.1%). The chain links TRBV20-1 to TRBJ2-2, with TRBD1 matching over 11 bases. With V trimmed by 6 bases and J by 7 bases, 10 bases remained unmatched. This CDR3 is built from 15 residues. Germline CDR1 reads DFQATT; CDR2 reads SNEGSKA (reference sequence). The CDR3 DNA follows: TGCAGTGCCCCAGGACAGGGGGCAACCGGCGGGGAGCTGTTTTTT. Translating gives CSAPGQGATGGELFF.

This clone was picked up many times. This CDR3 reads CAWNRVESPLHF. The CDR3, as DNA: TGTGCCTGGAACAGGGTGGAGTCACCCCTCCACTTT. This chain joins TRBV30 and TRBJ1-6, with D maybe TRBD1 (6 bases). In germline, CDR1 is GTSNPN, CDR2 SVGIG (reference sequence). CDR3 size: 12 residues. V was clipped by 4 bases and J by 10 bases, with 11 bases between them.

V is TRBV12-3 or TRBV12-4 and J is TRBJ1-4, with D unclear. Trimming stripped 3 bases from V and 7 bases from J, with 12 bases between. CDR3 size: 14 residues. The CDR3 loop is CASSLSKGSEKLFF. CDR3 coding DNA: TGTGCCAGCAGTTTGTCCAAAGGGAGTGAAAAACTGTTTTTT.

This chain joins TRBV7-6 and TRBJ2-3, with 11 bases aligning to TRBD2. After removal of 6 bases from V and 0 bases from J, the junction contained 11 bases not matched to a gene. This CDR3 contains 18 residues. Germline V lookup: CDR1 SGHVS, CDR2 FNYEAQ. This CDR3 is CASSSMGLAEASTDTQYF. The CDR3 DNA reads as TGTGCCAGCAGTTCCATGGGACTAGCGGAGGCTAGCACAGATACGCAGTATTTT.

Points on this clone: A much larger clone is a single base away; this may be a read error. Other DNA sequences in this specimen translate into the identical CDR3. The V and J genes are TRBV6-1 and TRBJ1-5, with D unclear. Per the germline V gene, CDR1 is MNHNS and CDR2 is SASEGT. This CDR3 contains 12 residues. The CDR3 DNA follows: TGCGCCAGCAAACTATCGGATCAGCCCCAGCATTTT. Protein sequence: CASKLSDQPQHF.

This clone was seen a handful of times. The chain carries TRBV27 and TRBJ2-7, with D unclear. V lost 8 bases, J lost 3 bases, and 8 bases lay in between. The germline V gene has CDR1 MNHEY and CDR2 SMNVEV (reference sequence). This CDR3 is 11 amino acids long. DNA for the CDR3: TGTGCCAGCGGACCAAACTACGAGCAGTACTTC. It codes for CASGPNYEQYF.

This clone has ten or more counts. CDR3: CASSFFRGSETQYF. The CDR3 bases are TGTGCCAGCAGTTTTTTCAGGGGATCAGAGACCCAGTACTTC. The J gene is TRBJ2-5, the V gene TRBV28, with D maybe TRBD1 (6 bases). CDR3 length: 14 residues. V lost 3 bases and J 4 bases, leaving 12 bases between the germline ends. From germline, CDR1 is MDHEN and CDR2 SYDVKM.

This clone was seen many times. The V gene is TRBV7-9, the J gene TRBJ2-1; maybe TRBD2 (5 bases). The V gene lost 0 bases and the J gene lost 9 bases, with 9 bases spanning the gap. Germline V gives CDR1 SEHNR, CDR2 FQNEAQ (reference sequence). The CDR3 extends over 13 amino acids. CDR3 sequence reads: CASSLASGVEQFF. As DNA, the CDR3 is TGTGCCAGCAGCTTAGCGTCCGGGGTTGAGCAGTTCTTC.

The chain employs TRBV2 and TRBJ2-2; weak D call: TRBD2 (6 bases). Germline V CDR1 and CDR2: SNHLY, FYNNEI. The V end lost 2 bases, the J end lost 10 bases, and 14 bases lay between the germline ends. This CDR3 is built from 14 residues. CDR3 residues: CASSERRGTLELFF. CDR3 DNA: TGTGCCAGCAGTGAAAGGAGGGGCACCTTGGAGCTGTTTTTT.

J is TRBJ1-2 and V is TRBV11-2; TRBD1 is a possible D gene (6 bases). The V end lost 0 bases, the J end lost 0 bases, and 8 bases lay between the germline ends. The germline CDR1 and CDR2 sequences are SGHAT and FQNNGV. This CDR3 spans 15 amino acids. DNA of the CDR3: TGTGCCAGCAGCTTAGATGGGACACCTAACTATGGCTACACCTTC. Translating it yields CASSLDGTPNYGYTF. Variable domain in full (rest from reference TRBV11-2 and TRBJ1-2): EAGVAQSPRYKIIEKRQSVAFWCNPISGHATLYWYQQILGQGPKLLIQFQNNGVVDDSQLPKDRFSAERLKGVDSTLKIQPAKLEDSAVYLCASSLDGTPNYGYTFGSGTRLTVV.

This chain connects TRBV7-6 to TRBJ2-1; D is possibly TRBD2 (6 bases). Germline-derived CDR1 and CDR2 are SGHVS and FNYEAQ. The CDR3 contains 13 residues. The germline V and J ends were trimmed by 2 bases and 9 bases, with 11 bases remaining between them. The chain's CDR3 is CASSLFQEGEQFF. The CDR3 region has the DNA TGTGCCAGCAGCTTATTTCAGGAGGGTGAGCAGTTCTTC. Full variable domain (remainder filled in from reference TRBV7-6 and TRBJ2-1): GAGVSQSPRYKVTKRGQDVALRCDPISGHVSLYWYRQALGQGPEFLTYFNYEAQQDKSGLPNDRFSAERPEGSISTLTIQRTEQRDSAMYRCASSLFQEGEQFFGPGTRLTVL.

There are a few counts of this clone. CDR3 amino acids: CASVRSETSGTFF. The CDR3 DNA sequence: TGTGCCAGCGTACGATCGGAGACTAGCGGGACGTTCTTC. V is TRBV12-3 or TRBV12-4 and J is TRBJ2-1; 11 nucleotides agree with TRBD2. CDR3 size: 13 residues. V shed 8 bases and J 15 bases; nucleotides not matched to a gene: 12.